Below, 9 T cell receptor beta chains from the same sample are listed, as sequenced in a study of blood T cells in healthy people across ages (dated by TCRdb to between 2014 and 2017). Library preparation employed 5' RACE. These reads were obtained on an Illumina HiSeq 2500. A second roughly 7 to 11 cycle PCR used a sample-barcoded 5' primer and a J-beta primer mix. The public reads were reprocessed in TCRdb via fastp at Q25 and MiXCR, keeping in-frame beta chains. Identical CDR3 protein sequences are pooled into one entry, listed with their most common genes and DNA. The sample includes 850,000 to 1,100,000 distinct CDR3 sequences, with 35% to 40% observed a single time. 10% to 15% of the sample is in the top ten clones. Sequenced sample: blood. Every receptor here comes from a man between 18 and 29 years old in good health.

The chain has TRBV15 and TRBJ1-1; D remains unclear. The V end lost 2 bases, the J end lost 0 bases, and 7 bases lay between the germline ends. CDR1 LNHNV and CDR2 YYDKDF come from the germline V gene (reference sequence). This CDR3 is built from 14 residues. Here the CDR3 reads CATSRSRMNTEAFF. The CDR3 DNA is TGTGCCACCAGCAGAAGCCGCATGAACACTGAAGCTTTCTTT. Looking up the rest from reference TRBV15 and TRBJ1-1 gives the full variable domain: DAMVIQNPRYQVTQFGKPVTLSCSQTLNHNVMYWYQQKSSQAPKLLFHYYDKDFNNEADTPDNFQSRRPNTSFCFLDIRSPGLGDTAMYLCATSRSRMNTEAFFGQGTRLTVV.

For this clonotype: At one end the junction does not follow the germline gene, possibly because of a read error. The rearrangement uses TRBV7-7 and TRBJ2-1; TRBD1 agrees at 8 bases. Germline CDR1 reads SSHAT; CDR2 reads FNYEAQ (reference sequence). This CDR3 spans 13 amino acids. The CDR3 nucleotides read TGTGCTAGCAGTCGGGACAGGAACAATGAGCAGTTCTTC. Translating gives CASSRDRNNEQFF.

This clonotype was observed a few times. The chain employs TRBV14 and TRBJ1-2; D may be TRBD1 (5 bases). Germline V CDR1 and CDR2: SGHDN, FVKESK. V lost 1 base and J 4 bases, leaving 13 bases between the germline ends. The CDR3 covers 15 residues. CDR3 protein: CASSQAGTGLYGYTF. CDR3 DNA sequence: TGTGCCAGCAGCCAAGCAGGAACAGGCCTCTATGGCTACACCTTC.

V gene TRBV20-1 combines with J gene TRBJ1-2, with 10 nucleotides matching TRBD1. CDR3 length equals 15 residues. The V segment lost 6 bases and the J segment 0 bases; nucleotides outside the gene matches: 7. Per the germline V gene, CDR1 is DFQATT and CDR2 is SNEGSKA (reference sequence). The DNA of the CDR3 is TGCAGTGCCGCCCCGACAGGGGGCTCTAACTATGGCTACACCTTC. Amino acids: CSAAPTGGSNYGYTF.

V and J are TRBV5-1 and TRBJ2-3; TRBD1 might be the D (6 bases). Trimming left V 3 bases short and J 4 bases short, with 18 bases between. Per the germline V gene, CDR1 is SGHRS and CDR2 is YFSETQ. The CDR3 contains 16 residues. CDR3 DNA sequence: TGCGCCAGCAGCTCGGCTTTGGGGGCAGGAGCAGATACGCAGTATTTT. It yields the protein CASSSALGAGADTQYF.

As to this clonotype: One junction end disagrees with the germline gene, perhaps due to a read error. The V gene is TRBV7-8, the J gene TRBJ2-1; the D gene is possibly TRBD1 (6 bases). In germline, CDR1 is SGHVS, CDR2 FQNEAQ. The CDR3 has 14 amino acids. The CDR3 sequence: CPSNRDTDYNEQFF. CDR3 bases: TGTCCCAGCAACCGGGACACGGACTACAATGAGCAGTTCTTC. The entire variable domain, with the rest obtained from reference TRBV7-8 and TRBJ2-1, is as follows: GAGVSQSPRYKVAKRGQDVALRCDPISGHVSLFWYQQALGQGPEFLTYFQNEAQLDKSGLPSDRFFAERPEGSVSTLKIQRTQQEDSAVYLCPSNRDTDYNEQFFGPGTRLTVL.

This clonotype was seen many times. V and J are TRBV29-1 and TRBJ2-5, with D uncertain. The V end lost 1 base, the J end lost 1 base, and 13 bases lay between the germline ends. This CDR3 has 15 residues. Germline CDR1 and CDR2: SQVTM and ANQGSEA. The CDR3 DNA reads as TGCAGCGTTGAAGGTGTAGGGATACTCCAAGAGACCCAGTACTTC. The encoded protein is CSVEGVGILQETQYF.

The V and J genes are TRBV20-1 and TRBJ1-1; 9 positions agree with TRBD1. The CDR3 runs to 13 residues. V lost 0 bases to trimming and J lost 7 bases; unmatched junction nucleotides: 3. CDR1 is DFQATT, CDR2 SNEGSKA, per germline (reference sequence). DNA for the CDR3: TGCAGTGCTAGAGATCGGGACAGGGTTGAAGCTTTCTTT. Translating it yields CSARDRDRVEAFF.

This clonotype was observed at least ten times. The chain has TRBV6-5 and TRBJ2-1; D tentatively fits TRBD1 or TRBD2 (5 bases each). The length of the CDR3 is 12 residues. The germline V gene has CDR1 MNHEY and CDR2 SVGAGI. V was cut by 5 bases and J by 8 bases, with 10 bases left in between. The CDR3 sequence is CASSRGVDEQFF. The CDR3 DNA reads TGTGCCAGCAGTCGAGGGGTGGATGAGCAGTTCTTC.